Detailed here is one T cell receptor beta chain. The target antigen is unknown. The time point denotes: second of two post-therapy site-matched biopsies two to three months apart. This sample is part of a study of T cells in tumors after PD-1 blockade. Study overall: Patients received pembrolizumab 200 mg every 3 weeks or cemiplimab 350 mg every 2 weeks. Mean per tumor sample: 25,000 to 30,000 templates (about 550-99,264), more than 5,000 unique clonotypes.

Whole-study results and caveats: Peripheral recruitment is suggested, as some novel exhausted tumor clones were in pre-treatment blood. Most post-therapy expanded exhausted CD8+ clones were new, undetected before treatment.

The method was immunoSEQ multiplex PCR; TCRdb's version includes in-frame clones alone and lacks a portion of them. The data show about 8,200 clones, 55% to 65% seen once. Sequencing was performed on tumor tissue, taken after anti-PD-1 treatment. This sequence was found in a human donor with basal cell carcinoma.

CDR3 region: CASRPGTHEQYF. The CDR3 nucleotides read TGTGCCAGCAGGCCCGGGACCCACGAGCAGTACTTC. The V gene is TRBV6-6, the J gene TRBJ2-7; D may be TRBD1 or TRBD2 (5 bases each). Trimming pared 6 bases from V and 5 bases from J, leaving 11 bases between. Per the germline V gene, CDR1 is MNHNY and CDR2 is SVGAGI (reference sequence). The CDR3 is made up of 12 amino acids.